The T cell receptor (beta chain) described here comes from a study of CD8+ T cells in alopecia areata. RNA was extracted and reverse transcribed into cDNA as the sequencing template. Only in-frame clones appear in the TCRdb table, and some are missing; sequencing was by immunoSEQ multiplex PCR. This table holds 85,000 to 110,000 clones, 55% found once. Germline-derived CDR1 and CDR2 are MNHEY and SMNVEV (reference sequence). Trimming took off 5 bases at V and 3 bases at J, with 8 bases between the two ends. This CDR3 is built from 13 residues. The J gene is TRBJ1-5, the V gene TRBV27; no reliable D call. Material for sequencing was CD4+ T cells sorted from blood. This receptor was taken from a human donor in good health. The CDR3 protein is CASSPRPNQPQHF. The CDR3 coding sequence is TGTGCCAGCAGTCCCCGGCCCAATCAGCCCCAGCATTTT.